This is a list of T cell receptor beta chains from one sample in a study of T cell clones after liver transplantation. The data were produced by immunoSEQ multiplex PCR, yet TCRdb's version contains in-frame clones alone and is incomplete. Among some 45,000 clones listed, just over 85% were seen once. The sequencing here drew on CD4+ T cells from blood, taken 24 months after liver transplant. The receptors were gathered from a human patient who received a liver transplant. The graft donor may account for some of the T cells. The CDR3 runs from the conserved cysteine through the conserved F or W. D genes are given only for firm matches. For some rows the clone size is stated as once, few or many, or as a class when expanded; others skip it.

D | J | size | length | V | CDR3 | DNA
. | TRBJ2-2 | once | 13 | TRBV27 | CASSLLQVGELFF | TGTGCCAGCAGTTTACTCCAGGTGGGGGAGCTGTTTTTT
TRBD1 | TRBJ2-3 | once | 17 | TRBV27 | CASSFSGTGAFTDTQYF | TGTGCCAGCAGTTTCTCCGGGACAGGGGCCTTCACGGATACGCAGTATTTT
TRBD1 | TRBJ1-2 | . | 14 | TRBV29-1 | CSAVGDRGNYGYTF | TGCAGCGCCGTAGGTGACAGGGGGAACTATGGCTACACCTTC
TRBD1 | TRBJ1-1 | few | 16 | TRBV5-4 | CASTPKGQGWNTEAFF | TGTGCCAGCACCCCAAAAGGACAGGGGTGGAACACTGAAGCTTTCTTT
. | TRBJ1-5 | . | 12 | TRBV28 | CASNVRGKPQHF | TGTGCCAGCAATGTCCGGGGGAAGCCCCAGCATTTT
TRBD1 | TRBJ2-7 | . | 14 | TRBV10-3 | CAIMKGGSVYEQYF | TGTGCCATCATGAAAGGGGGCAGTGTTTACGAGCAGTACTTC
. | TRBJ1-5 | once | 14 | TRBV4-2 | CASSRGEELEPQHF | TGTGCCAGCAGCCGGGGGGAGGAGTTGGAGCCCCAGCATTTT
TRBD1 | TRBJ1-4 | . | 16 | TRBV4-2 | CASSQEAQGAREKLFF | TGTGCCAGCAGCCAAGAAGCCCAGGGGGCGAGGGAAAAACTGTTTTTT
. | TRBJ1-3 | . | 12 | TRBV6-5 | CASRALGNTIYF | TGTGCCTCCAGGGCACTTGGAAACACCATATATTTT
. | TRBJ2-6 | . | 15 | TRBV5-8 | CASAEDSPGANVLTF | TGTGCCAGCGCCGAGGACAGCCCCGGGGCCAACGTCCTGACTTTC
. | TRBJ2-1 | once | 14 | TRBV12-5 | CASGPLRVRNEQFF | TGTGCTAGTGGTCCCCTCCGAGTCCGGAATGAGCAGTTCTTC
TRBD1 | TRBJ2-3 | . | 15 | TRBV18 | CASSQETGGTDTQYF | TGTGCCAGCTCCCAAGAGACAGGGGGCACAGATACGCAGTATTTT
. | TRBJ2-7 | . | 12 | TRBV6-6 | CASSFREDEQYF | TGTGCCAGCAGTTTCCGCGAGGACGAGCAGTACTTC
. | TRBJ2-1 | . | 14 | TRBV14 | CASSQGFSDNEQFF | TGTGCCAGCAGCCAAGGTTTCAGCGACAATGAGCAGTTCTTC
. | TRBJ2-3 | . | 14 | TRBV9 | CASSLVEGADTQYF | TGTGCCAGCAGCCTTGTAGAGGGAGCAGATACGCAGTATTTT
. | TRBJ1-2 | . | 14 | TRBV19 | CASSIGQSNYGYTF | TGTGCCAGTAGTATAGGACAGTCTAACTATGGCTACACCTTC
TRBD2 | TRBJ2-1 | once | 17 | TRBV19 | CASSIASGASGSNEQFF | TGTGCCAGTAGTATAGCCTCCGGGGCTAGCGGGAGTAATGAGCAGTTCTTC
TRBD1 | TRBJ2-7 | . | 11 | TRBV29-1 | CSVSGGRAQYF | TGCAGCGTATCAGGGGGCCGGGCGCAGTACTTC
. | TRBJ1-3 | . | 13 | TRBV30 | CAWSRDTGNTIYF | TGTGCCTGGAGCAGGGACACTGGAAACACCATATATTTT
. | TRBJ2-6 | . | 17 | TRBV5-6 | CASTRRGLSSGANVLTF | TGTGCCAGCACCCGGAGGGGGCTTAGCTCTGGGGCCAACGTCCTGACTTTC
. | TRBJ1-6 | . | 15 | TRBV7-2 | CASSPDSSYNSPLHF | TGTGCCAGCAGCCCCGACAGCTCCTATAATTCACCCCTCCACTTT
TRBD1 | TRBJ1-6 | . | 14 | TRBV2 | CASSDRGFNSPLHF | TGTGCCAGCAGTGACAGGGGGTTTAATTCACCCCTCCACTTT
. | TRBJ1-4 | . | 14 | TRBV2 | CASSRSGAGEKLFF | TGTGCCAGCAGTCGGTCAGGGGCTGGTGAAAAACTGTTTTTT
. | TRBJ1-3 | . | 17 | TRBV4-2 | CASSQDRQLHSGNTIYF | TGTGCCAGCAGCCAAGATCGACAGCTTCACTCTGGAAACACCATATATTTT